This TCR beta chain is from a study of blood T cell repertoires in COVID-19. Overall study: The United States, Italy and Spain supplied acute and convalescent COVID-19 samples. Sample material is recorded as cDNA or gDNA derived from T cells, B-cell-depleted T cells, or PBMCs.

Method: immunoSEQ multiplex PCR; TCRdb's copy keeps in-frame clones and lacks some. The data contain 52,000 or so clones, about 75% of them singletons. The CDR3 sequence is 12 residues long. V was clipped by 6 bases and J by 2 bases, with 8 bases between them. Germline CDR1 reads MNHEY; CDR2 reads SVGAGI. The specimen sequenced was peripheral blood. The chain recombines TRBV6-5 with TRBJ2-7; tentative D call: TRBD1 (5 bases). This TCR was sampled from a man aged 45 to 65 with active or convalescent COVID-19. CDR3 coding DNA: TGTGCCAGCAGGGACAACCCCTACGAGCAGTACTTC. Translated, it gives CASRDNPYEQYF.